These T cell receptor beta chains were read from a single sample in a study of blood T cell repertoires in COVID-19. This table comes from immunoSEQ multiplex PCR, and its TCRdb copy is limited to in-frame clones, with some not included. The data contain 300,000 to 400,000 clones, 75% to 85% of them singletons. The material sequenced was peripheral blood. The receptor source for this set is a human donor in a cohort sampled during active COVID-19. Both conserved end residues are part of each CDR3. Fields, in order: clone size, J gene, D gene, V gene, CDR3 protein, CDR3 DNA. D genes are given only for firm matches. Clone size is stated in some rows and not others, as once, few, many or a class when expanded.

clone_size: .; j_call: TRBJ2-2; d_call: .; v_call: TRBV5-5; cdr3_aa: CASSFGRTLNTGELFF; cdr3_nt: TGTGCCAGCAGCTTTGGTAGGACACTTAACACCGGGGAGCTGTTTTTT
clone_size: once; j_call: TRBJ1-6; d_call: TRBD1; v_call: TRBV27; cdr3_aa: CASSLTGGRSSPLHF; cdr3_nt: TGTGCCAGCAGTCTGACAGGGGGAAGGAGTTCACCCCTCCACTTT
clone_size: .; j_call: TRBJ2-3; d_call: TRBD1; v_call: TRBV12-3/TRBV12-4; cdr3_aa: CASSRGRPDTQYF; cdr3_nt: TGTGCCAGCAGCAGGGGGCGCCCAGATACGCAGTATTTT
clone_size: .; j_call: TRBJ1-6; d_call: .; v_call: TRBV19; cdr3_aa: CASSVGRTENSPLHF; cdr3_nt: TGTGCCAGTAGTGTGGGAAGGACAGAGAATTCACCCCTCCACTTT
clone_size: .; j_call: TRBJ2-3; d_call: .; v_call: TRBV9; cdr3_aa: CASSVDRGTVSLDTQYF; cdr3_nt: TGTGCCAGCAGCGTAGACCGGGGGACAGTCTCTTTGGATACGCAGTATTTT
clone_size: few; j_call: TRBJ1-5; d_call: TRBD1; v_call: TRBV19; cdr3_aa: CASRRGQGGNQPQHF; cdr3_nt: TGTGCCAGTAGACGAGGACAGGGGGGCAATCAGCCCCAGCATTTT
clone_size: .; j_call: TRBJ2-3; d_call: TRBD1; v_call: TRBV24-1; cdr3_aa: CATSDSRGQFVASTDTQYF; cdr3_nt: TGTGCCACCAGTGATTCGAGGGGACAGTTTGTGGCTAGCACAGATACGCAGTATTTT
clone_size: .; j_call: TRBJ1-2; d_call: .; v_call: TRBV4-2; cdr3_aa: CASSQEVRSGYTF; cdr3_nt: TGTGCCAGCAGCCAAGAGGTTAGGAGTGGCTACACCTTC
clone_size: few; j_call: TRBJ1-2; d_call: TRBD1; v_call: TRBV7-9; cdr3_aa: CASIPQGEYGYTF; cdr3_nt: TGTGCCAGCATCCCCCAGGGGGAGTATGGCTACACCTTC
clone_size: .; j_call: TRBJ2-7; d_call: .; v_call: TRBV30; cdr3_aa: CAWSVMTGDVRYEQYF; cdr3_nt: TGTGCCTGGAGTGTCATGACAGGCGACGTAAGATACGAGCAGTACTTC
clone_size: .; j_call: TRBJ2-1; d_call: .; v_call: TRBV5-1; cdr3_aa: CASSLAVTSSYNEQFF; cdr3_nt: TGCGCCAGCAGCTTGGCCGTAACTAGCTCCTACAATGAGCAGTTCTTC
clone_size: many; j_call: TRBJ2-1; d_call: TRBD1; v_call: TRBV24-1; cdr3_aa: CATSLTGGIGNEQFF; cdr3_nt: TGTGCCACCAGTCTGACAGGGGGCATTGGCAATGAGCAGTTCTTC
clone_size: .; j_call: TRBJ2-3; d_call: TRBD2; v_call: TRBV12-3/TRBV12-4; cdr3_aa: CASSPVLAGAQYF; cdr3_nt: TGTGCCAGCAGTCCCGTACTAGCGGGGGCGCAGTATTTT
clone_size: .; j_call: TRBJ1-2; d_call: .; v_call: TRBV7-9; cdr3_aa: CASSLDSLNYGYTF; cdr3_nt: TGTGCCAGCAGCCTGGACAGCTTAAACTATGGCTACACCTTC
clone_size: .; j_call: TRBJ2-7; d_call: TRBD2; v_call: TRBV10-3; cdr3_aa: CAISGGLYEQYF; cdr3_nt: TGTGCCATCTCGGGGGGGCTTTACGAGCAGTACTTC
clone_size: .; j_call: TRBJ1-6; d_call: TRBD1; v_call: TRBV5-1; cdr3_aa: CASSTGTGSNSPLHF; cdr3_nt: TGCGCCAGCAGCACCGGGACAGGGTCCAATTCACCCCTCCACTTT
clone_size: .; j_call: TRBJ2-5; d_call: .; v_call: TRBV18; cdr3_aa: CASSAINQETQYF; cdr3_nt: TGTGCCAGCTCCGCGATAAATCAAGAGACCCAGTACTTC
clone_size: .; j_call: TRBJ2-7; d_call: TRBD1; v_call: TRBV27; cdr3_aa: CASSLGTGGAYEQYF; cdr3_nt: TGTGCCAGCAGTTTAGGGACAGGGGGTGCCTACGAGCAGTACTTC
clone_size: .; j_call: TRBJ2-6; d_call: TRBD1; v_call: TRBV4-2; cdr3_aa: CASSQGQGAGANVLTF; cdr3_nt: TGTGCCAGCAGCCAGGGACAGGGGGCTGGGGCCAACGTCCTGACTTTC
clone_size: once; j_call: TRBJ1-4; d_call: TRBD1; v_call: TRBV29-1; cdr3_aa: CSVQQGAKGEKLFF; cdr3_nt: TGCAGCGTACAACAGGGGGCAAAGGGGGAAAAACTGTTTTTT
clone_size: few; j_call: TRBJ1-1; d_call: .; v_call: TRBV12-3/TRBV12-4; cdr3_aa: CASGAGGTEAFF; cdr3_nt: TGTGCCAGCGGGGCGGGGGGCACTGAAGCTTTCTTT
clone_size: .; j_call: TRBJ1-2; d_call: .; v_call: TRBV6-4; cdr3_aa: CAITSKEGYTF; cdr3_nt: TGTGCCATCACGAGCAAGGAGGGCTACACCTTC
clone_size: once; j_call: TRBJ1-2; d_call: TRBD1; v_call: TRBV5-4; cdr3_aa: CASRPGTVTGGYTF; cdr3_nt: TGTGCCAGCAGGCCCGGGACAGTTACAGGTGGCTACACCTTC
clone_size: .; j_call: TRBJ2-5; d_call: .; v_call: TRBV10-3; cdr3_aa: CAIKPESGNQETQYF; cdr3_nt: TGTGCCATCAAGCCGGAGAGCGGCAACCAAGAGACCCAGTACTTC
clone_size: .; j_call: TRBJ2-1; d_call: TRBD1; v_call: TRBV5-1; cdr3_aa: CASSHQTGGDEQFF; cdr3_nt: TGCGCCAGCAGCCACCAGACAGGGGGCGACGAGCAGTTCTTC
clone_size: .; j_call: TRBJ2-2; d_call: TRBD1; v_call: TRBV29-1; cdr3_aa: CSVEAYRGRTGELFF; cdr3_nt: TGCAGCGTTGAGGCCTACAGGGGGAGGACCGGGGAGCTGTTTTTT
clone_size: .; j_call: TRBJ1-5; d_call: .; v_call: TRBV10-3; cdr3_aa: CAISEDTYNQPQHF; cdr3_nt: TGTGCCATCAGTGAAGACACCTACAATCAGCCCCAGCATTTT
clone_size: .; j_call: TRBJ2-5; d_call: TRBD2; v_call: TRBV30; cdr3_aa: CALKVAGVRETQYF; cdr3_nt: TGTGCCCTCAAAGTAGCGGGGGTAAGGGAGACCCAGTACTTC
clone_size: .; j_call: TRBJ2-7; d_call: .; v_call: TRBV23-1; cdr3_aa: CASSADCRRPHYEQYF; cdr3_nt: TGCGCCAGCTCAGCGGACTGCAGACGACCACATTACGAGCAGTACTTC
clone_size: .; j_call: TRBJ1-2; d_call: TRBD1; v_call: TRBV10-3; cdr3_aa: CAISDLDRVSLGYGYTF; cdr3_nt: TGTGCCATCAGTGATTTGGACAGGGTATCGCTCGGCTATGGCTACACCTTC